These 19 T cell receptor beta chains share one sample of origin, sequenced in a study of memory CD4+ T cells and cytomegalovirus serostatus. The sort gate was single viable CD3+CD4+CD8-CD45RO+ cells for memory CD4+ T cells. Profiled with immunoSEQ multiplex PCR; TCRdb holds only in-frame clones, not every one. Seen here are approximately 40,000 clones, around 80% observed once, and the top ten hold 0.55% to 0.6%. The sequenced sample consisted of memory CD4+ T cells from blood. These TCRs come from an adult in good health and CMV-seronegative.

The CDR3 DNA reads TGTGCCAGCAGCCAAGATTGGAGGGGTGGGTCCGACTATGGCTACACCTTC. Encoded protein: CASSQDWRGGSDYGYTF. V usage is TRBV5-4 and J usage is TRBJ1-2; D is possibly TRBD1 (5 bases). The CDR3 sequence is 17 residues long. Germline CDR1 SGHNT, CDR2 YYREEE (reference sequence). The V end was cut by 4 bases, the J end by 3 bases, with 22 bases between.

The chain is built from TRBV5-1 and TRBJ1-1, with D uncertain. Germline CDR1 reads SGHRS; CDR2 reads YFSETQ. The CDR3 is 13 amino acids. The V and J ends lost 0 bases and 3 bases respectively, with 6 bases between them. The CDR3 nucleotides are TGCGCCAGCAGCTTGGTTGTGGACACTGAAGCTTTCTTT. Encoded protein: CASSLVVDTEAFF.

The chain uses TRBV7-2 and TRBJ2-7, with a tentative D call TRBD1 (6 bases). Trimming stripped 6 bases from V and 0 bases from J, with 12 bases between. This CDR3 contains 14 residues. Per germline, CDR1 SGHTA and CDR2 FQGNSA. The CDR3 loop is CASRQGGSSYEQYF. The CDR3 DNA follows: TGTGCCAGCAGGCAAGGGGGAAGCTCCTACGAGCAGTACTTC.

The chain couples TRBV5-8 to TRBJ2-1, with D unresolved. The V end was cut by 4 bases, the J end by 4 bases, with 6 bases between. Germline V gene lookup returns CDR1 SGHTS and CDR2 YDEGEE. CDR3 length: 12 amino acids. This CDR3 is CASSPRYNEQFF. The CDR3, as DNA: TGTGCCAGCAGCCCCCGATACAATGAGCAGTTCTTC.

The V call is TRBV5-1, the J call TRBJ2-1, with no clear D. The germline V gene has CDR1 SGHRS and CDR2 YFSETQ. This CDR3 is built from 12 residues. V shed 4 bases and J shed 1 base, with 3 bases lying between them. CDR3 loop: CASSGSYNEQFF. The CDR3 DNA is TGCGCCAGCAGCGGGTCCTACAATGAGCAGTTCTTC.

The V and J genes are TRBV6-1 and TRBJ1-2; D is possibly TRBD1 (6 bases). The CDR3 totals 13 residues. CDR1 is MNHNS and CDR2 is SASEGT in the germline V gene. V lost 6 bases and J 7 bases, leaving 15 bases between the germline ends. The CDR3 DNA reads TGTGCCAGCAGACCTAGGGGGGAGGGTGGCTACACCTTC. It codes for CASRPRGEGGYTF.

On this clone: As the CDR3 is not closed by the conserved phenylalanine or tryptophan, this likely results from a read error. The chain joins TRBV5-1 to TRBJ2-3; 10 bases agree with TRBD2. CDR1 is SGHRS, CDR2 YFSETQ, per germline. There are 14 residues in the CDR3. Trimming at V came to 4 bases and at J to 5 bases, leaving 4 bases not matched to a gene. In DNA, the CDR3 is TGCGCCAGCAGCACCGGACTAGCGGTAGATACGCAGTATCTT. Residues: CASSTGLAVDTQYL.

This clone was detected a few times. The chain carries TRBV9 and TRBJ1-1; D perhaps matches TRBD1 (5 bases). Germline V gene sequence: CDR1 SGDLS, CDR2 YYNGEE. The V gene lost 0 bases and the J gene lost 6 bases, with 18 bases spanning the gap. This CDR3 region has 16 residues. The CDR3 DNA sequence: TGTGCCAGCAGCGTAGATGCAGGGATTCAGGGCGCTGAAGCTTTCTTT. Translating it yields CASSVDAGIQGAEAFF. Drawing the rest from reference TRBV9 and TRBJ1-1, the complete variable domain is DSGVTQTPKHLITATGQRVTLRCSPRSGDLSVYWYQQSLDQGLQFLIQYYNGEERAKGNILERFSAQQFPDLHSELNLSSLELGDSALYFCASSVDAGIQGAEAFFGQGTRLTVV.

The chain is built from TRBV30 and TRBJ1-2, with D unclear. CDR1 and CDR2 (germline): GTSNPN, SVGIG (reference sequence). The germline V and J ends were trimmed by 0 bases and 2 bases, with 10 bases remaining between them. The CDR3 is made up of 14 amino acids. DNA for the CDR3: TGTGCCTGGAGTGTAGGTGGATTCAACTATGGCTACACCTTC. Its translation: CAWSVGGFNYGYTF.

This chain joins TRBV7-9 and TRBJ2-2, with 9 bases identical to TRBD2. Trimming at V came to 11 bases and at J to 6 bases, leaving 10 bases not matched to a gene. Germline CDR1 is SEHNR and CDR2 is FQNEAQ (reference sequence). The CDR3 has 14 amino acids. Written as DNA, the CDR3 is TGTGCCTCCAAAGAGACTAGCGGAGCCGGGGAGCTGTTTTTT. Translation gives CASKETSGAGELFF. Combining the CDR3 with reference TRBV7-9 and TRBJ2-2 gives the whole variable domain DTGVSQNPRHKITKRGQNVTFRCDPISEHNRLYWYRQTLGQGPEFLTYFQNEAQLEKSRLLSDRFSAERPKGSFSTLEIQRTEQGDSAMYLCASKETSGAGELFFGEGSRLTVL.

This clone came up a few times. The CDR3 sequence: CASSPSTPGELFF. CDR3 bases: TGTGCCAGCTCACCGTCGACCCCCGGGGAGCTGTTTTTT. J is TRBJ2-2 and V is TRBV18; no clear D. V was cut by 3 bases and J by 6 bases, with 8 bases left in between. Germline V lookup: CDR1 KGHSH, CDR2 LQKENI. The length of the CDR3 is 13 residues.

To note about this clone: Sequence at one end of the junction differs from germline and may be a read error. The gene calls are TRBV7-9 and TRBJ1-2, with D possibly matching TRBD1 (6 bases). The CDR3 sequence is 14 residues long. Germline V gene lookup returns CDR1 SEHNR and CDR2 FQNEAQ (reference sequence). The CDR3 region has the DNA TGTGCCAGCAGCGTAGCCACAGGGAACTATGGCTACACCTTC. This codes for CASSVATGNYGYTF.

The chain joins TRBV27 to TRBJ2-3; D uncertain. Trimming left V 6 bases short and J 4 bases short, with 20 bases between. This CDR3 is built from 16 residues. The germline V gene encodes CDR1 MNHEY and CDR2 SMNVEV (reference sequence). This CDR3 is CASSHTSQLGSDTQYF. The CDR3 DNA sequence: TGTGCCAGCAGCCACACGTCCCAACTCGGGTCAGATACGCAGTATTTT.

The V call is TRBV19, the J call TRBJ2-3; 10 bases match TRBD1. The J segment lost 7 bases and the V segment lost 5 bases, leaving 12 bases of the junction unmatched. The germline V gene has CDR1 LNHDA and CDR2 SQIVND (reference sequence). This CDR3 has 16 amino acids. The CDR3 DNA is TGTGCCAGTAGTGCGGACGGGGGACAGGGGATTAATACGCAGTATTTT. As protein: CASSADGGQGINTQYF.

The rearrangement links TRBV7-2 to TRBJ2-1, with D unclear. Trimming pared 5 bases from V and 4 bases from J, leaving 9 bases between. CDR1 SGHTA and CDR2 FQGNSA come from the germline V gene. This CDR3 region has 13 residues. CDR3 sequence reads: CASSLNRYNEQFF. CDR3 bases: TGTGCCAGCAGCCTCAACAGATACAATGAGCAGTTCTTC.

This chain uses TRBV9 with TRBJ2-3, with D perhaps TRBD1 (6 bases). This CDR3 spans 12 amino acids. V shed 4 bases and J shed 8 bases, with 11 bases lying between them. CDR1 is SGDLS, CDR2 YYNGEE, per germline. CDR3 loop: CASSQQGGTQYF. CDR3 coding DNA: TGTGCCAGCAGCCAACAGGGCGGTACGCAGTATTTT.

This clone is a singleton in its sample. The chain combines TRBV29-1 with TRBJ1-2, with TRBD1 as a possible D gene (5 bases). Germline V lookup: CDR1 SQVTM, CDR2 ANQGSEA. V was cut by 5 bases and J by 5 bases, with 27 bases left in between. There are 17 residues in the CDR3. The CDR3 loop reads CSVWSETDGSGVYGYTF. The CDR3 DNA follows: TGCAGCGTTTGGTCCGAGACAGATGGCAGCGGGGTTTATGGCTACACCTTC. The full variable domain, completed using reference TRBV29-1 and TRBJ1-2, is SAVISQKPSRDICQRGTSLTIQCQVDSQVTMMFWYRQQPGQSLTLIATANQGSEATYESGFVIDKFPISRPNLTFSTLTVSNMSPEDSSIYLCSVWSETDGSGVYGYTFGSGTRLTVV.

CDR3 region: CASSLGSGTHFSTGELFF. For the CDR3, the DNA is TGTGCCAGCAGCTTGGGGTCCGGGACCCACTTCAGCACCGGGGAGCTGTTTTTT. The chain employs TRBV5-4 and TRBJ2-2; D may correspond to TRBD1 or TRBD2 (5 bases each). The CDR3 contains 18 residues. V dropped 0 bases and J dropped 4 bases, with 19 bases sitting between them. Germline-derived CDR1 and CDR2 are SGHNT and YYREEE (reference sequence).

The genes are TRBV7-2 and TRBJ1-3; D is undetermined. V lost 8 bases and J 0 bases, leaving 5 bases between the germline ends. This CDR3 has 12 amino acids. Germline V gene sequence: CDR1 SGHTA, CDR2 FQGNSA. CDR3 nucleotide sequence: TGTGCCAGCGCCGACTCTGGAAACACCATATATTTT. This encodes CASADSGNTIYF.